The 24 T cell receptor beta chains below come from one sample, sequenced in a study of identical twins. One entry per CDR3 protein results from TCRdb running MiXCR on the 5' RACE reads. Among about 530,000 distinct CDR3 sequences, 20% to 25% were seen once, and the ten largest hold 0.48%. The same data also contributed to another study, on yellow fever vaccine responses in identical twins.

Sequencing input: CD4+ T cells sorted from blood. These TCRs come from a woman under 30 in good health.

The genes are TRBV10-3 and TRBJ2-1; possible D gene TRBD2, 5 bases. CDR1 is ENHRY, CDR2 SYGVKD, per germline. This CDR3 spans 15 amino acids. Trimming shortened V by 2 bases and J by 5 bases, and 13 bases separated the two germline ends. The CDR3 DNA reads TGTGCCATCAGTGAGGGACTGCCTTCGAACAATGAGCAGTTCTTC. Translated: CAISEGLPSNNEQFF.

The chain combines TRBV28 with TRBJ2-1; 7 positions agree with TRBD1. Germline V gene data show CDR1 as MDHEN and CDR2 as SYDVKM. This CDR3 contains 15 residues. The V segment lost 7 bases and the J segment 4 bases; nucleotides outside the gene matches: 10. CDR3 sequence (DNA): TGTGCCAGCACCCGCCAGGGGGTCTTTTACAATGAGCAGTTCTTC. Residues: CASTRQGVFYNEQFF.

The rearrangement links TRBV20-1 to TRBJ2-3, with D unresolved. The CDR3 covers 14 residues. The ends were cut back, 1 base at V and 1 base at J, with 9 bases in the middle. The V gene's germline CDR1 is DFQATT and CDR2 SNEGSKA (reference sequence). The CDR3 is CSARGVKGTDTQYF. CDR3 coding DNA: TGCAGTGCTAGAGGGGTAAAGGGCACAGATACGCAGTATTTT.

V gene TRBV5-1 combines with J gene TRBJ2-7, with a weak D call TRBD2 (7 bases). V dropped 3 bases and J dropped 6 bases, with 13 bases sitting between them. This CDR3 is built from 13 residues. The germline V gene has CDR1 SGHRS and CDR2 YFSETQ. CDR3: CASSWSGGSEQYV. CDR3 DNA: TGCGCCAGCAGCTGGTCGGGGGGCTCCGAGCAGTACGTC.

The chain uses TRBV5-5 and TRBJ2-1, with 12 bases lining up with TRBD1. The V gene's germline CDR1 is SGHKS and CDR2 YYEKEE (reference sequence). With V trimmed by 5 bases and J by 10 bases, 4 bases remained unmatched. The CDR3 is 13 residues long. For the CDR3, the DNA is TGTGCCAGCAGAGAGGGACAGGGGGCGGAGCAGTTCTTC. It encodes CASREGQGAEQFF.

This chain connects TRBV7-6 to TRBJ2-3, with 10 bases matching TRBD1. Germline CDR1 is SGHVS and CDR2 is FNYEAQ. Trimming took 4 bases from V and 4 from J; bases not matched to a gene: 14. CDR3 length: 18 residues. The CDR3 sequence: CASSSRTPGQGFSDTQYF. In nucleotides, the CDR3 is TGTGCCAGCAGCTCTCGTACCCCGGGACAGGGGTTTTCAGATACGCAGTATTTT.

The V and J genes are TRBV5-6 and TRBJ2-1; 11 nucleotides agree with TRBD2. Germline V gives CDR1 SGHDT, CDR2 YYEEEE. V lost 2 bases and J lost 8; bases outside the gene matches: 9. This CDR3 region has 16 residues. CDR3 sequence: CASSFRLAGPWDEQFF. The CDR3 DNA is TGTGCCAGCAGCTTTAGACTAGCGGGGCCTTGGGATGAGCAGTTCTTC.

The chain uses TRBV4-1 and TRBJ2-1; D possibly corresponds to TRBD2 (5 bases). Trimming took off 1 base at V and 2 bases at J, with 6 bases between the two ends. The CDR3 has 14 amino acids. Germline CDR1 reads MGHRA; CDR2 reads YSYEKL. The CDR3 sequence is CASSQGGPYNEQFF. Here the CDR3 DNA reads TGCGCCAGCAGCCAAGGAGGGCCCTACAATGAGCAGTTCTTC.

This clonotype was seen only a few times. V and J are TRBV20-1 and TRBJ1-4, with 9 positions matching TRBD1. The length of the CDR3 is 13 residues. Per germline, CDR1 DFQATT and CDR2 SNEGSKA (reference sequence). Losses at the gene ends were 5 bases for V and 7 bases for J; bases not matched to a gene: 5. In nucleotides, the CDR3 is TGCAGTGCTTCGGGACAGGGTGGTGAAAAACTGTTTTTT. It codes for CSASGQGGEKLFF.

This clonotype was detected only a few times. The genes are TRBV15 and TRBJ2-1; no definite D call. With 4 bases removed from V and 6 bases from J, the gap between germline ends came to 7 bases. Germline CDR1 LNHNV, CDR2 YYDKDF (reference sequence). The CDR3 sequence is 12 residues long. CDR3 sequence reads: CATSIGPNEQFF. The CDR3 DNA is TGTGCCACCAGCATTGGCCCCAATGAGCAGTTCTTC.

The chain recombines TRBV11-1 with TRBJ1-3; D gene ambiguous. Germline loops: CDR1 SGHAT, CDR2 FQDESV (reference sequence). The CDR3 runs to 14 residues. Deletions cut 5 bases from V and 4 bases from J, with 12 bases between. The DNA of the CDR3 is TGTGCCAGCAGCGCACGGGAGATCGGAAACACCATATATTTT. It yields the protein CASSAREIGNTIYF.

This CDR3 is CSARDRQAYQETQYF. The CDR3 region has the DNA TGCAGTGCTAGAGATAGACAGGCGTACCAAGAGACCCAGTACTTC. The chain is built from TRBV20-1 and TRBJ2-5; possibly TRBD1 for D (6 bases). The germline CDR1 and CDR2 sequences are DFQATT and SNEGSKA (reference sequence). V lost 0 bases, J lost 0 bases, and 11 bases lay in between. The CDR3 loop spans 15 amino acids.

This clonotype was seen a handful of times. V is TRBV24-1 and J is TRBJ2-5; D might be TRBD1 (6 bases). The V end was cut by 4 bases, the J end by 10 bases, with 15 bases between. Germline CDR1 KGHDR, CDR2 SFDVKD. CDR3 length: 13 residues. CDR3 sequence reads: CATSEDSSWIQYF. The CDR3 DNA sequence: TGTGCCACCAGTGAGGACAGTTCGTGGATCCAGTACTTC.

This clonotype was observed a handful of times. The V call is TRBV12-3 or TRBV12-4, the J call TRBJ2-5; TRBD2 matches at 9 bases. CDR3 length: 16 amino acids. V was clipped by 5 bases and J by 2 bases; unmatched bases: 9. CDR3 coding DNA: TGTGCCAGCAGTCCCTCGACTAGCGGTCTACAAGAGACCCAGTACTTC. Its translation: CASSPSTSGLQETQYF.

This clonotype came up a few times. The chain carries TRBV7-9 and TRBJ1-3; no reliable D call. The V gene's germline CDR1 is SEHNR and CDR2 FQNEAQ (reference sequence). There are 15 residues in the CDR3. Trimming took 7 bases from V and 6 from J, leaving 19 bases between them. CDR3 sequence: CASTSYETSANTIYF. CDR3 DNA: TGTGCCAGCACCTCATATGAGACATCGGCAAACACCATATATTTT.

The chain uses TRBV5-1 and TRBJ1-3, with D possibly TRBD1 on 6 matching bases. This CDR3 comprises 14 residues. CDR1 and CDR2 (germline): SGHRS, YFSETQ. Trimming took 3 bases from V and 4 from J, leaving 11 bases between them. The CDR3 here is CASSSSGGGNTIYF. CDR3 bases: TGCGCCAGCAGCTCCTCCGGGGGCGGAAACACCATATATTTT.

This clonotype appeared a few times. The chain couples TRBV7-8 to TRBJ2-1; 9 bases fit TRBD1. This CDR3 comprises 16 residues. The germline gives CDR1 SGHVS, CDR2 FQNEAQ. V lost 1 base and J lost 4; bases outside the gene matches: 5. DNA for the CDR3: TGTGCCAGCAGCTTAGGTACAGGGGGCTTATACAATGAGCAGTTCTTC. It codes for CASSLGTGGLYNEQFF.

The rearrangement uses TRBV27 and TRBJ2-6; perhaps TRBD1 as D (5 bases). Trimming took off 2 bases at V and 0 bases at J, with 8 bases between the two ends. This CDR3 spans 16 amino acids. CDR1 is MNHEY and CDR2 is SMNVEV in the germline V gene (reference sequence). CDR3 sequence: CASSLRQTSGANVLTF. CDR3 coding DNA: TGTGCCAGCAGTTTACGACAGACCTCTGGGGCCAACGTCCTGACTTTC.

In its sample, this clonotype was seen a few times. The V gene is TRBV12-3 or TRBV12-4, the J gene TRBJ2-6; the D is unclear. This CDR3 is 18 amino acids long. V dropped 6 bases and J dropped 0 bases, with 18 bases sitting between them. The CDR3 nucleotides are TGTGCCAGCAGCCCAGCCCGCCAGATCCTCTCTGGGGCCAACGTCCTGACTTTC. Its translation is CASSPARQILSGANVLTF.

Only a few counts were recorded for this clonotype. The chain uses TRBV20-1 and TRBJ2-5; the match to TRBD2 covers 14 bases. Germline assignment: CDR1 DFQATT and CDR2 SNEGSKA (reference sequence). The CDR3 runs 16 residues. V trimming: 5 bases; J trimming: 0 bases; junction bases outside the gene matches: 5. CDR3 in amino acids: CSAWRLAGGNQETQYF. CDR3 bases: TGCAGTGCTTGGCGACTAGCGGGAGGGAACCAAGAGACCCAGTACTTC.

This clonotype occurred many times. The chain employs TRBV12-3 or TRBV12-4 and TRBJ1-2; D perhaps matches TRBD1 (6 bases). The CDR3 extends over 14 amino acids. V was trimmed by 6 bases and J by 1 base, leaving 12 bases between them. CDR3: CASSTRQVNYGYTF. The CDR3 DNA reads TGTGCCAGCAGCACGCGACAGGTTAACTATGGCTACACCTTC.

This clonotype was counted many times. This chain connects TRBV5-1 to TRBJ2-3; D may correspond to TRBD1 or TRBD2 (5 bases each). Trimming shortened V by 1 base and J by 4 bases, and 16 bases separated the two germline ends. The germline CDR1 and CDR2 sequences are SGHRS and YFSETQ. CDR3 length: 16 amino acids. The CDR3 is CASSLLGVGAPDTQYF. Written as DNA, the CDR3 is TGCGCCAGCAGCTTGTTGGGGGTCGGGGCCCCAGATACGCAGTATTTT.

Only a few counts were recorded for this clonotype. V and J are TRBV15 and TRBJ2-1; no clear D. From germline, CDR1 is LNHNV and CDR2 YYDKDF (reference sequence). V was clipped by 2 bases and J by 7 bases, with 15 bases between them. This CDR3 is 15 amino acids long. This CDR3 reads CATSRSRPGFNEQFF. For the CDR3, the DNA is TGTGCCACCAGCAGATCTCGGCCTGGCTTTAATGAGCAGTTCTTC.

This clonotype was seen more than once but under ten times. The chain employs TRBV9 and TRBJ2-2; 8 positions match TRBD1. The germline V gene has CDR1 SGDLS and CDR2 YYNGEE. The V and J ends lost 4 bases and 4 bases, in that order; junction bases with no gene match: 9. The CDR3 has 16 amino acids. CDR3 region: CASSPGQGGGTGELFF. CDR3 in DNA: TGTGCCAGCAGCCCCGGACAGGGCGGTGGCACCGGGGAGCTGTTTTTT.